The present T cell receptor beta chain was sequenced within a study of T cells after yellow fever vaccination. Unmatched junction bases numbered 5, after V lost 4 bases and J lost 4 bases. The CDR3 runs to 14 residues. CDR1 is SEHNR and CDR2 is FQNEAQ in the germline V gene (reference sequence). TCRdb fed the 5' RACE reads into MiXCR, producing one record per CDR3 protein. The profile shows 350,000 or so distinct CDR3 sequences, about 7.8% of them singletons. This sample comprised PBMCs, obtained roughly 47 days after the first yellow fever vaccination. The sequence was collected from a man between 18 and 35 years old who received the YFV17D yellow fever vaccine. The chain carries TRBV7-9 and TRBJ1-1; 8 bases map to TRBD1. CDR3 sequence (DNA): TGTGCCAGCAGCTCGACAGGGGCTATCACTGAAGCTTTCTTT. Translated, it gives CASSSTGAITEAFF.